The 14 T cell receptor beta chains presented below share a single source sample, sequenced in a study of blood T cell repertoires in COVID-19. Assay: immunoSEQ multiplex PCR; the TCRdb copy retains only in-frame clones and omits some. The table includes 120,000 or so clones, around 83% detected once. The sample taken for sequencing was peripheral blood. These receptors were obtained from an elderly man with active or convalescent COVID-19.

The rearrangement joins TRBV9 to TRBJ1-5, with 7 positions matching TRBD1. The CDR3 is 14 amino acids. The germline V gene encodes CDR1 SGDLS and CDR2 YYNGEE. V shed 2 bases, J shed 6 bases, and the junction held 5 bases outside the gene matches. This CDR3 reads CASSVQGDGQPQHF. In DNA form, the CDR3 reads TGTGCCAGCAGCGTTCAGGGGGATGGTCAGCCCCAGCATTTT.

This clone was detected once. This rearrangement joins TRBV19 to TRBJ1-1; maybe TRBD1 (5 bases). Germline V gene data show CDR1 as LNHDA and CDR2 as SQIVND (reference sequence). The CDR3 runs 14 residues. V was cut by 3 bases and J by 4 bases, with 12 bases left in between. CDR3 nucleotides: TGTGCCAGTAGTATTGTAGGGGTAAGCACTGAAGCTTTCTTT. Amino acids: CASSIVGVSTEAFF.

The chain links TRBV10-3 to TRBJ1-3, with 8 bases fitting TRBD1. Germline values: CDR1 ENHRY, CDR2 SYGVKD. This CDR3 comprises 15 residues. Trimming at V came to 5 bases and at J to 3 bases, leaving 6 bases not matched to a gene. The DNA for the CDR3 is TGTGCCATCAGTACAACAGGGGGAATTGGAAACACCATATATTTT. Protein: CAISTTGGIGNTIYF.

The rearrangement joins TRBV6-2 or TRBV6-3 to TRBJ2-1; 11 bases fit TRBD1. J was trimmed by 10 bases and V by 2 bases; bases with no gene match: 7. The CDR3 runs 15 residues. Germline CDR1 is MNHEY and CDR2 is SVGEGT. The CDR3 DNA is TGTGCCAGCAGTTACCTACGGACAGGGGGCGGGGAGCAGTTCTTC. It yields the protein CASSYLRTGGGEQFF.

This clone was seen only a few times. The chain is built from TRBV5-1 and TRBJ2-1; a possible D gene is TRBD2 (6 bases). The CDR3 spans 15 residues. Germline assignment: CDR1 SGHRS and CDR2 YFSETQ. Between the trimmed V and J ends, which lost 5 bases and 8 bases, there was a span of 20 bases. CDR3 coding DNA: TGCGCCAGCAGTAGGGGTGGGACTCACGGCGATGAGCAGTTCTTC. Protein: CASSRGGTHGDEQFF.

This chain uses TRBV29-1 with TRBJ2-3, with a tentative D call TRBD1 (5 bases). V lost 8 bases, J lost 2 bases, and 11 bases lay in between. The CDR3 runs to 12 residues. In germline, CDR1 is SQVTM, CDR2 ANQGSEA. The CDR3 reads CSSGPNTDTQYF. CDR3 DNA sequence: TGCAGCTCAGGGCCGAACACAGATACGCAGTATTTT.

This rearrangement joins TRBV2 to TRBJ1-5; TRBD1 might be the D (6 bases). Germline V gene sequence: CDR1 SNHLY, CDR2 FYNNEI. V dropped 6 bases and J dropped 11 bases, with 23 bases sitting between them. The CDR3 covers 15 residues. The CDR3 DNA reads TGTGCCAGCAGCCCCTTTAGGGCAGGGGCGGCGACCCAGCATTTT. Its translation is CASSPFRAGAATQHF.

V is TRBV6-5 and J is TRBJ1-4; tentative D call: TRBD1 (5 bases). V was trimmed by 6 bases and J by 2 bases, leaving 13 bases between them. The CDR3 consists of 15 residues. Germline assignment: CDR1 MNHEY and CDR2 SVGAGI. The CDR3 loop reads CASSPSGGTNEKLFF. The CDR3 DNA sequence: TGTGCCAGCAGCCCGTCCGGGGGGACTAATGAAAAACTGTTTTTT.

CDR3 nucleotide sequence: TGTGCCAGCAGCCAAGATCGGACAGGGAACTCTGGAAACACCATATATTTT. Amino acids: CASSQDRTGNSGNTIYF. The chain has TRBV4-2 and TRBJ1-3, with 8 bases lining up with TRBD1. In germline, CDR1 is LGHNA, CDR2 YNFKEQ. V lost 0 bases, J lost 0 bases, and 4 bases stayed unmatched. The CDR3 totals 17 residues.

The rearrangement joins TRBV7-3 to TRBJ2-3; 10 positions agree with TRBD2. Germline CDR1 and CDR2: SGHTA and FQGTGA. Germline trimming cut 5 bases from V and 2 bases from J; bases unmatched to any gene: 7. This CDR3 is built from 16 residues. CDR3 in DNA: TGTGCCAGCAGCCCTGCTAGCGGGGGTTTCACAGATACGCAGTATTTT. Its translation: CASSPASGGFTDTQYF.

The chain joins TRBV28 to TRBJ1-2; D possibly corresponds to TRBD1 (5 bases). V shed 3 bases and J shed 6 bases, with 17 bases lying between them. Germline CDR1 and CDR2: MDHEN and SYDVKM. There are 15 residues in the CDR3. The CDR3 DNA sequence: TGTGCCAGCAGTTTGAGCGGGCCAGGAGGGGATGGCTACACCTTC. Translating it yields CASSLSGPGGDGYTF.

The chain uses TRBV7-2 and TRBJ2-3; the match to TRBD1 covers 7 bases. The CDR3 length is 16 residues. With V trimmed by 6 bases and J by 1 base, 10 bases remained unmatched. Germline assignment: CDR1 SGHTA and CDR2 FQGNSA. CDR3 region: CASRPGQARGTDTQYF. For the CDR3, the DNA is TGTGCCAGCAGACCCGGACAGGCGAGGGGCACAGATACGCAGTATTTT.

The gene calls are TRBV30 and TRBJ2-7; D unresolved. Trimming shortened V by 2 bases and J by 5 bases, and 19 bases separated the two germline ends. CDR1 is GTSNPN, CDR2 SVGIG, per germline (reference sequence). CDR3 length equals 15 residues. The CDR3 bases are TGTGCCTGGAGTCCTTACCCCAATCGGGTCCACGAGCAGTACTTC. Translating it yields CAWSPYPNRVHEQYF.

This clone was recorded a few times. This chain joins TRBV27 and TRBJ1-1; tentative D call: TRBD1 (6 bases). Trimming cost V 2 bases and J 4 bases, with 11 bases left between them. Looked up from germline, CDR1 is MNHEY and CDR2 is SMNVEV (reference sequence). CDR3 length: 14 residues. The CDR3 coding sequence is TGTGCCAGCAGTTTAATGGGGGGGCCCACTGAAGCTTTCTTT. This translates into CASSLMGGPTEAFF.